The source of this TCR beta chain is a study of shared clonotypes between healthy human individuals. Regarding the study as a whole: Generation of non-shared clonotypes was less probable than generation of clonotypes shared by all four donors.

V gave up 7 bases and J gave up 1 base; unmatched junction bases: 9. Germline CDR1 MDHEN, CDR2 SYDVKM. The CDR3 has 16 amino acids. Comments on this clone: The antigen is unknown.

Several immunoSEQ plates held equal portions of the genomic DNA taken from each subset. Assay used: immunoSEQ multiplex PCR; TCRdb lists only in-frame clones, some missing. This sample carries over 950,000 clones, 70% to 80% of them seen once, and the ten largest clones take 0.7% to 0.95%. The chain links TRBV28 to TRBJ2-4, with 8 bases lining up with TRBD2. The TCR comes from a man between 18 and 35 years old in good health. Some clones in this sample may be carry-over from other donors' samples. What was sequenced was memory CD4+ T cells from PBMCs. The sample's subset: CD45RA-negative fraction. DNA for the CDR3: TGTGCCAGCACCTTTCATGGCGGGAGGGCCAAAAACATTCAGTACTTC. It codes for CASTFHGGRAKNIQYF.